A selection of T cell receptor beta chains follows, all from one sample in a study of shared clonotypes between healthy human individuals. The data were produced by immunoSEQ multiplex PCR, yet TCRdb's version contains in-frame clones alone and is incomplete. The sample carries approximately 350,000 clones, around 72% recorded once. The specimen was memory CD4+ T cells sorted from blood. These receptor sequences come from a man aged 25-40 years in good health. Both conserved end residues are part of each CDR3. The D gene is left open where the match is weak. Some rows have no size entry. The others give once, few or many, or a class for an expanded clone.

>.|TRBD1|TRBJ1-3|TRBV11-2
TGTGCCAGCAGCTTACTTCGACAGGGGAACACCATATATTTT
CASSLLRQGNTIYF
>few|.|TRBJ1-1|TRBV10-3
TGTGCCATCAGTGAGTCGACTCTCCGCAAGAACACTGAAGCTTTCTTT
CAISESTLRKNTEAFF
>.|.|TRBJ2-2|TRBV27
TGTGCCAGCACCCCGGACGCGAACACCGGGGAGCTGTTTTTT
CASTPDANTGELFF
>few|.|TRBJ2-3|TRBV7-7
TGTGCCAGCAGCTTAGATACGGGCTCAGATACGCAGTATTTT
CASSLDTGSDTQYF
>.|.|TRBJ2-1|TRBV18
TGTGCCAGCTCACCACACAGAAACGATGAGCAGTTCTTC
CASSPHRNDEQFF
>.|.|TRBJ2-3|TRBV20-1
TGCAGTGCTAGTGTGGCAGATACGCAGTATTTT
CSASVADTQYF
>.|.|TRBJ2-2|TRBV30
TGTGCCTGGAGTACGAGGAGGGCCGGGGAGCTGTTTTTT
CAWSTRRAGELFF
>.|TRBD1|TRBJ2-7|TRBV4-2
TGTGCCAGCAGCCAAACCCTCTCCCTTTGGCAGGGGGCGGGCGCAACCGCCTACGAGCAGTACTTC
CASSQTLSLWQGAGATAYEQYF
>.|TRBD2|TRBJ2-3|TRBV9
TGTGCCAGCAGCGTAGGGGGTCCTAGCGGGAGGGCCTACACAGATACGCAGTATTTT
CASSVGGPSGRAYTDTQYF
>.|.|TRBJ2-7|TRBV11-2
TGTGCCAGCAGCTTAGACTGGGCCTACGAGCAGTACTTC
CASSLDWAYEQYF
>.|TRBD2|TRBJ2-1|TRBV2
TGTGCCAGCAGTGTATCACTAGCGGGAGCCAATGAGCAGTTCTTC
CASSVSLAGANEQFF
>.|.|TRBJ2-7|TRBV7-3
TGTGCCAGCAGCTTCGTACTGGAGCAGTACTTC
CASSFVLEQYF
>.|.|TRBJ1-4|TRBV7-9
TGTGCCAGCAGCTCGTGGGGAACTAATGAAAAACTGTTTTTT
CASSSWGTNEKLFF
>few|.|TRBJ1-1|TRBV4-3
TGCGCCAGCAGCCAAGGCAGGAACACTGAAGCTTTCTTT
CASSQGRNTEAFF
>.|.|TRBJ1-3|TRBV4-3
TGCGCCAGCAGCCAAGATCGCCTCTCTGGAAACACCATATATTTT
CASSQDRLSGNTIYF
>.|.|TRBJ2-6|TRBV5-6
TGTGCCAGCCACTGGGGCCGGGACGCAAGCTCTGGGGCCAACGTCCTGACTTTC
CASHWGRDASSGANVLTF
>.|.|TRBJ2-7|TRBV5-6
TGTGCCAGCAGCCGGTTGGGGGAGTACGAGCAGTACTTC
CASSRLGEYEQYF
>.|.|TRBJ2-7|TRBV7-9
TGTGCCAGCAGCTTAGGACGGTTAGACTACGAGCAGTACTTC
CASSLGRLDYEQYF
>few|TRBD1|TRBJ2-1|TRBV30
TGTGCCTGGAGTCAGTTGGGACAGGGGGCCTTTTTTGTATCGAATGAGCAGTTCTTC
CAWSQLGQGAFFVSNEQFF
>.|TRBD1|TRBJ2-7|TRBV6-1
TGTGCCAGCAGTGCCGGGGGGACAGGGGTGTCCGAGCAGTACTTC
CASSAGGTGVSEQYF